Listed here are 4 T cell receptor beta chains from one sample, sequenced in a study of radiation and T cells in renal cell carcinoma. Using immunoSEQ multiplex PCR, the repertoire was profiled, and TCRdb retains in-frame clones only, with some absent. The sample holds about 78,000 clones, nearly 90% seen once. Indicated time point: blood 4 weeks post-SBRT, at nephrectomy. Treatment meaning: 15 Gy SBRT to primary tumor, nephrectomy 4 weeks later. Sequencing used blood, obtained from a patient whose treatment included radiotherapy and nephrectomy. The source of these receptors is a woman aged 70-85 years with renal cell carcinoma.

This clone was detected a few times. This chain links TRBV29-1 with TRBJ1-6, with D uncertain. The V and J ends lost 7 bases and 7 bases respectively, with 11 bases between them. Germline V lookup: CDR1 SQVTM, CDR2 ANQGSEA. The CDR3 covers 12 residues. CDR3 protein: CSASDGNSPLHF. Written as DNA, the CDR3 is TGCAGCGCTTCGGACGGGAATTCACCCCTCCACTTT. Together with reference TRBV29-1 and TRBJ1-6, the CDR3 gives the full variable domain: SAVISQKPSRDICQRGTSLTIQCQVDSQVTMMFWYRQQPGQSLTLIATANQGSEATYESGFVIDKFPISRPNLTFSTLTVSNMSPEDSSIYLCSASDGNSPLHFGNGTRLTVT.

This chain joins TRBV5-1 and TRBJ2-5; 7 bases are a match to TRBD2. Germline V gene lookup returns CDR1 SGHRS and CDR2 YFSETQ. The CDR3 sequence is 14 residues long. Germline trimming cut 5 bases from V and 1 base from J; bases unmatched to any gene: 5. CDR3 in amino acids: CASRQRTSQETQYF. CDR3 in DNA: TGCGCCAGCAGACAAAGGACTAGCCAAGAGACCCAGTACTTC.

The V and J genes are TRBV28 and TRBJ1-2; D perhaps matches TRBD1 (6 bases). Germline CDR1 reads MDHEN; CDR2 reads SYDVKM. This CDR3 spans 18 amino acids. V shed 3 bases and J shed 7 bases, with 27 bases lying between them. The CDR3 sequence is CASSFFVGQGLGRSGYTF. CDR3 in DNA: TGTGCCAGCAGTTTTTTCGTAGGGCAGGGGTTGGGTCGTAGTGGCTACACCTTC.

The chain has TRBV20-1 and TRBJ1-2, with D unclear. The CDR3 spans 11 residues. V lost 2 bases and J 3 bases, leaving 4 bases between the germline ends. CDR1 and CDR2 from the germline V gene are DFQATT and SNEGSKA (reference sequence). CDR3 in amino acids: CSARKDYGYTF. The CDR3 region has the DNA TGCAGTGCTAGAAAGGACTATGGCTACACCTTC.